This T cell receptor (beta chain) was recorded in a study of OX40 agonist ivuxolimab in advanced cancers. Turning to the study itself: Ivuxolimab, an antibody acting as an agonist of OX40 (CD134), was used to treat patients. The eligibility criteria allowed prior anti-PD-1, anti-PD-L1 or anti-CTLA-4 therapy, and about 40% had some. With a range of roughly 23 to 90, age averaged roughly 60 years, and roughly 80% were male.

Libraries were prepared by immunoSEQ multiplex PCR; TCRdb keeps only in-frame clonotypes and omits some of them. The sample shows approximately 70,000 clones, 85% of them seen only once. Germline loops: CDR1 SGHTA, CDR2 FQGNSA. This CDR3 comprises 17 residues. V was shortened by 2 bases and J by 1 base, with 14 bases between the two germline ends. As to this clone: Its matching antigen is unknown.

Overall study findings and caveats: Mean expanded clone counts were higher in CD8+ than CD4+ T cells.

The J gene is TRBJ2-2, the V gene TRBV7-2; D is tentatively TRBD1 or TRBD2 (6 bases each). The specimen was CD4+ or CD8+ T cells sorted from blood, collected in a trial of the OX40 agonist ivuxolimab. The receptor's source is an adult with an advanced solid tumor such as melanoma, head and neck, liver or kidney cancer. The CDR3 loop is CASSLPWGAGNTGELFF. CDR3 coding DNA: TGTGCCAGCAGCTTACCGTGGGGGGCAGGGAACACCGGGGAGCTGTTTTTT.